This T cell receptor beta chain originates from a study of Ad26.COV2.S vaccination and SARS-CoV-2 variants. Study as a whole: The vaccine Ad26.COV2.S was put into the muscle once, or twice with 56 days between.

Germline assignment: CDR1 SGHRS and CDR2 YFSETQ. Trimming took off 4 bases at V and 0 bases at J, with 10 bases between the two ends. This CDR3 comprises 14 residues. Sequenced by immunoSEQ multiplex PCR; TCRdb stores in-frame clones only, minus some. The data show some 240,000 clones, roughly nine tenths seen once. As to treatment: roughly 20 received Ad26.COV2.S at low or high dose, single or two shots; several received placebo; per-sample allocation not given. Collection of the samples took place on day 63 after the first injection of vaccine or placebo. The donor's status was that of an adult aged 18-55 years in Boston. An Ad26 vector was used to express Wuhan-strain SARS-CoV-2 spike as the vaccine.

The rearrangement uses TRBV5-1 and TRBJ1-1; D is uncertain. This clonotype was sampled from a person aged 18-65 years who received the Ad26.COV2.S COVID-19 vaccine or a placebo. Material: peripheral blood, obtained in a trial of Ad26.COV2.S vaccine versus placebo. The chain's CDR3 is CASSPGLVNTEAFF. The CDR3, as DNA: TGCGCCAGCAGCCCTGGACTAGTGAACACTGAAGCTTTCTTT.